What follows are 19 T cell receptor beta chains derived from one specimen sequenced in a study of Graves' ophthalmopathy and Graves' hyperthyroidism. RNA transcripts yielded amplified TCR beta CDR3 regions. HTBI primers were used in a first-round RT-PCR, which preceded a second-round multiplex PCR. TCRdb reprocessed the multiplex PCR reads with MiXCR, giving one entry per CDR3 protein. In the table there are over a million distinct CDR3 sequences, around a third of which are singletons. The specimen sequenced was peripheral blood or thyroid tissue (not recorded which). All receptors come from an adult man with Graves' hyperthyroidism.

This clonotype was observed many times. The junction does not match germline at one end; this may be a read error. The V call is TRBV20-1, the J call TRBJ2-6, with D tentatively TRBD1 (5 bases). The CDR3 length is 15 residues. Germline-derived CDR1 and CDR2 are DFQATT and SNEGSKA (reference sequence). CDR3 nucleotides: TGCAGTGCAGTGGACATCCTCTCTGGAGCCAACGTCCTGACTTTC. Amino acid sequence: CSAVDILSGANVLTF.

In this sample, this clonotype turned up once. V and J are TRBV2 and TRBJ2-7; the D is unclear. Per germline, CDR1 SNHLY and CDR2 FYNNEI. There are 15 residues in the CDR3. Between the trimmed V and J ends, which lost 3 bases and 8 bases, there was a span of 20 bases. The CDR3 sequence: CASSDKRHYQPQQYF. The CDR3, as DNA: TGTGCCAGCAGTGACAAAAGACACTATCAGCCCCAGCAGTACTTC.

The chain recombines TRBV7-9 with TRBJ1-1; D is undetermined. This CDR3 is 14 amino acids long. V shed 5 bases and J shed 8 bases, with 18 bases lying between them. Germline V gene data show CDR1 as SEHNR and CDR2 as FQNEAQ (reference sequence). CDR3 loop: CASSPSSLLGEAFF. CDR3 DNA: TGTGCCAGCAGCCCGAGTAGTCTACTGGGGGAAGCTTTCTTT.

This rearrangement joins TRBV10-2 to TRBJ1-2; 7 nucleotides agree with TRBD1. Germline values: CDR1 WSHSY, CDR2 SAAADI. Trimming cost V 5 bases and J 5 bases; bases outside gene matches: 11. The CDR3 runs to 15 residues. This chain's CDR3 is CASSFSTGTAYGYTF. CDR3 DNA: TGCGCCAGCAGTTTTAGTACCGGGACAGCGTATGGCTACACCTTC.

This clonotype was detected a few times. This sequence joins TRBV6-1 and TRBJ1-5; D unclear. V was clipped by 3 bases and J by 0 bases, with 12 bases between them. The CDR3 totals 16 residues. Germline lookup yields CDR1 MNHNS and CDR2 SASEGT. CDR3 sequence: CASSDLDWNSNQPQHF. The CDR3 region has the DNA TGTGCCAGCAGTGATCTCGACTGGAATAGCAATCAGCCCCAGCATTTT.

This clonotype was seen many times. The chain carries TRBV5-1 and TRBJ2-2, with D perhaps matching TRBD1 (6 bases). The germline gives CDR1 SGHRS, CDR2 YFSETQ. V was clipped by 4 bases and J by 3 bases, with 13 bases between them. The CDR3 extends over 15 amino acids. CDR3 protein: CASSKSAGDTGELFF. The DNA of the CDR3 is TGCGCCAGCAGCAAATCGGCAGGGGACACCGGGGAGCTGTTTTTT.

This clonotype showed up many times. The chain couples TRBV9 to TRBJ1-6; D remains ambiguous. This CDR3 contains 12 residues. Germline assignment: CDR1 SGDLS and CDR2 YYNGEE. Trimming left V 0 bases short and J 14 bases short, with 9 bases between. CDR3 in amino acids: CASSVGGGTLHF. The DNA for the CDR3 is TGTGCCAGCAGCGTAGGTGGAGGGACCCTCCACTTT.

The chain joins TRBV6-2 or TRBV6-3 to TRBJ2-7; no clear D. CDR3 length equals 14 residues. The germline V and J ends were trimmed by 5 bases and 4 bases, with 15 bases remaining between them. Germline CDR1 reads MNHEY; CDR2 reads SVGEGT. The CDR3 region has the DNA TGTGCCAGCAGTGAAAGGGTCCTAGAATACGAGCAGTACTTC. Amino acids: CASSERVLEYEQYF.

This clonotype was detected ten times or more. The chain carries TRBV7-9 and TRBJ2-7; no firm D call. This CDR3 contains 12 residues. From germline, CDR1 is SEHNR and CDR2 FQNEAQ (reference sequence). Trimming pared 4 bases from V and 4 bases from J, leaving 8 bases between. The CDR3 nucleotides read TGTGCCAGCAGCTCCCCCCTTTACGAGCAGTACTTC. This sequence encodes CASSSPLYEQYF.

This clonotype was detected only a few times. V usage is TRBV9 and J usage is TRBJ2-7, with TRBD1 identical over 11 bases. This CDR3 contains 15 residues. CDR1 is SGDLS, CDR2 YYNGEE, per germline. Trimming cost V 3 bases and J 3 bases; bases outside gene matches: 5. CDR3 sequence reads: CASSAAGTGGYEQYF. The CDR3 nucleotides read TGTGCCAGCAGCGCGGCCGGGACAGGGGGCTACGAGCAGTACTTC.

This clonotype was counted only a few times. The chain joins TRBV7-9 to TRBJ2-7; 7 positions agree with TRBD1. Germline V CDR1 and CDR2: SEHNR, FQNEAQ (reference sequence). The CDR3 runs to 15 residues. The ends lost 5 bases at V and 5 bases at J; junction bases unmatched: 12. This chain's CDR3 is CASSTQDRFFDEQYF. The DNA for the CDR3 is TGTGCCAGCAGCACCCAGGACAGGTTTTTCGACGAGCAGTACTTC.

The chain recombines TRBV9 with TRBJ2-7; 7 positions match TRBD1. This CDR3 has 15 amino acids. Trimming at V came to 4 bases and at J to 1 base, leaving 8 bases not matched to a gene. Germline-derived CDR1 and CDR2 are SGDLS and YYNGEE. CDR3 sequence reads: CASSSPDRASYEQYF. The CDR3 DNA reads TGTGCCAGCAGCTCCCCCGACAGGGCATCCTACGAGCAGTACTTC.

Note on this clonotype: A much larger clonotype is one base distant, so this may be a read error. The chain employs TRBV20-1 and TRBJ2-5; 9 bases line up with TRBD1. CDR3 length: 17 residues. Germline loops: CDR1 DFQATT, CDR2 SNEGSKA (reference sequence). The CDR3 nucleotides are TGCAGTGCTAGAGATGAGGGACAGGGCATCGTGGGGGAGACCCAGCACTTC. Translating it yields CSARDEGQGIVGETQHF.

About this clonotype: This may be a read error: a much more frequent sequence differs by one nucleotide. The CDR3 end shows no conserved phenylalanine or tryptophan, and so a read error is likely. This chain joins TRBV5-5 and TRBJ1-1; D is unresolved. V was trimmed by 9 bases and J by 5 bases, leaving 17 bases between them. This CDR3 contains 13 residues. The germline gives CDR1 SGHKS, CDR2 YYEKEE (reference sequence). The CDR3 bases are TGTGCCACCAAACCGGACGTCGGGACTGAAGCTTTCGTT. Translated: CATKPDVGTEAFV.

This chain links TRBV7-2 with TRBJ2-2, with TRBD2 identical over 10 bases. From germline, CDR1 is SGHTA and CDR2 FQGNSA. This CDR3 region has 19 residues. Losses at the gene ends were 5 bases for V and 1 base for J; bases not matched to a gene: 13. In nucleotides, the CDR3 is TGTGCCAGCAGCCAAGACCCCCCTCCTAGCGGGGGGAACACCGGGGAGCTGTTTTTT. As protein: CASSQDPPPSGGNTGELFF.

For this clonotype: A much bigger clone sits one base away, suggesting this may be a read error. This chain's CDR3 is CASRGDAACTEAFF. CDR3 DNA: TGTGCCAGCAGGGGAGATGCCGCGTGTACTGAAGCTTTCTTT. The V gene is TRBV2, the J gene TRBJ1-1; D is uncertain. V lost 6 bases to trimming and J lost 5 bases, with 16 bases between them. Germline CDR1 SNHLY, CDR2 FYNNEI. CDR3 length: 14 amino acids.

This clonotype was recorded at least ten times. The gene calls are TRBV11-2 and TRBJ1-6; D not resolved. Trimming took 3 bases from V and 5 from J, leaving 5 bases between them. CDR3 length: 13 residues. Germline V lookup: CDR1 SGHAT, CDR2 FQNNGV. CDR3 sequence reads: CASSFSHNSPLHF. Here the CDR3 DNA reads TGTGCCAGCAGCTTTTCGCATAATTCACCCCTCCACTTT.

The V gene is TRBV11-2, the J gene TRBJ2-7; 9 bases are shared with TRBD2. Germline V gene lookup returns CDR1 SGHAT and CDR2 FQNNGV. With V trimmed by 5 bases and J by 3 bases, 5 bases remained unmatched. This CDR3 has 14 amino acids. CDR3 amino acids: CASSRLAVNYEQYF. The CDR3 region has the DNA TGTGCCAGCAGCAGACTAGCGGTGAACTACGAGCAGTACTTC.

The CDR3 nucleotides are TGCAGCAGTGCCACGGGGGGCCTAGAGACCCAGTACTTC. It encodes CSSATGGLETQYF. The gene calls are TRBV29-1 and TRBJ2-5; a weak D match, TRBD2 (7 bases). Trimming took off 8 bases at V and 4 bases at J, with 17 bases between the two ends. The V gene's germline CDR1 is SQVTM and CDR2 ANQGSEA. The CDR3 sequence is 13 residues long.